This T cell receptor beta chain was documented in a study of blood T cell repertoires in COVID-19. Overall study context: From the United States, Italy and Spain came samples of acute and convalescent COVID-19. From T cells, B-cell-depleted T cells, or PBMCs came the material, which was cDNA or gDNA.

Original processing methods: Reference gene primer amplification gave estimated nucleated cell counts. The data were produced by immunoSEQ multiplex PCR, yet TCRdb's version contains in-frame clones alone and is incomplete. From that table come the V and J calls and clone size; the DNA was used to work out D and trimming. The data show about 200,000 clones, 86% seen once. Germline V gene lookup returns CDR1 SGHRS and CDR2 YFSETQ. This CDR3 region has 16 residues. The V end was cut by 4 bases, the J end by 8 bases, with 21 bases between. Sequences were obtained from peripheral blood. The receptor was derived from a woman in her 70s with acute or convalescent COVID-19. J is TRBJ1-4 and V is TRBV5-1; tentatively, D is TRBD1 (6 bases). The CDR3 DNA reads TGCGCCAGCAGCAACCCCGGGATGGGGGCCACGGAAAAACTGTTTTTT. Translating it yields CASSNPGMGATEKLFF.